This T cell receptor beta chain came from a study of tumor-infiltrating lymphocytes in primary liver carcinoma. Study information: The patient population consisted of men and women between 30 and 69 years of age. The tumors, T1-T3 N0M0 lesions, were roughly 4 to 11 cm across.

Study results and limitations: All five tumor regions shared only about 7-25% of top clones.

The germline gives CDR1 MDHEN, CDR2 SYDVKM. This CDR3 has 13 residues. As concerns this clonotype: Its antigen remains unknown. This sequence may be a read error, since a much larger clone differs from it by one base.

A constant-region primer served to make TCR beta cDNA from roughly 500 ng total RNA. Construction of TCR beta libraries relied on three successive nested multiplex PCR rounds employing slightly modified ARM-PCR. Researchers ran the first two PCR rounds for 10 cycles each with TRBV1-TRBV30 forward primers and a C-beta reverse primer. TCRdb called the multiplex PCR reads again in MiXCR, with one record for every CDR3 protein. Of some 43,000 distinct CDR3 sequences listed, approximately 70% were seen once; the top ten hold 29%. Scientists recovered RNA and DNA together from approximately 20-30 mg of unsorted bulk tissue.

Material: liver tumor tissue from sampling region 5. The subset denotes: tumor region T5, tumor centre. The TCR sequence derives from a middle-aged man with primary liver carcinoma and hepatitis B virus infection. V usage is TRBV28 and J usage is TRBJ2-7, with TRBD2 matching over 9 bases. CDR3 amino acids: CASRLGLAYELYF. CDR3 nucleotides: TGTGCCAGCAGGCTGGGACTAGCCTACGAGCTGTACTTC.